This is a list of T cell receptor beta chains from one sample in a study of T cell responses to AZD1222 COVID-19 vaccine. Here immunoSEQ multiplex PCR was the method, and the copy in TCRdb shows in-frame clones only, minus some. The sample consists of some 150,000 clones, 75% to 95% of them appearing once. The material was peripheral blood, obtained on day 0 of MenACWY control vaccination. The receptors originated from an adult in good health. The CDR3 runs from the conserved cysteine through the conserved F or W. The order of the fields is J gene, clone size, D gene, V gene, CDR3 protein, CDR3 DNA. D genes are given only for firm matches. Where a row states a size, it is once, few, many or the class of an expanded clone; other rows omit it.

>TRBJ1-2|.|.|TRBV29-1
CSARGRYGYTF
TGCAGCGCCCGGGGGCGGTATGGCTACACCTTC
>TRBJ1-1|.|.|TRBV30
CAWKSGDVWYTEAFF
TGTGCCTGGAAGTCAGGGGACGTATGGTACACTGAAGCTTTCTTT
>TRBJ2-7|.|TRBD1|TRBV15
CATSIDGTVQYF
TGTGCCACCAGCATCGACGGGACAGTTCAGTACTTC
>TRBJ2-1|.|TRBD2|TRBV11-2
CASSFWGTSGPNEQFF
TGTGCCAGCAGCTTCTGGGGGACTAGCGGGCCTAATGAGCAGTTCTTC
>TRBJ2-7|few|.|TRBV21-1
CASSKRTPLYEQYF
TGTGCCAGCAGCAAAAGGACCCCACTATACGAGCAGTACTTC
>TRBJ1-2|.|TRBD1|TRBV4-1
CASSHSRDRGQFLGYGYTF
TGCGCCAGCAGCCATTCCCGGGACAGGGGGCAATTCTTAGGCTATGGCTACACCTTC
>TRBJ2-1|.|TRBD1|TRBV19
CASSFRTGVGNEQFF
TGTGCCAGTAGTTTCCGGACAGGGGTTGGGAATGAGCAGTTCTTC
>TRBJ2-1|.|TRBD2|TRBV18
CASSPPTSGTNEQFF
TGTGCCAGCTCACCCCCTACTAGCGGTACCAATGAGCAGTTCTTC
>TRBJ2-1|.|.|TRBV28
CAILSGSYNEQFF
TGTGCCATCCTGTCGGGCTCCTACAATGAGCAGTTCTTC
>TRBJ2-1|.|TRBD2|TRBV27
CASSFVPEATSGLEQFF
TGTGCCAGCAGTTTCGTGCCCGAGGCGACTAGCGGCCTGGAGCAGTTCTTC
>TRBJ1-2|.|.|TRBV3-1/TRBV3-2
CASSPPDKVYGYTF
TGTGCCAGCAGTCCACCGGACAAGGTTTATGGCTACACCTTC
>TRBJ1-1|.|.|TRBV18
CASSPGRITEAFF
TGTGCCAGCTCCCCGGGACGGATCACTGAAGCTTTCTTT
>TRBJ2-7|.|.|TRBV3-1/TRBV3-2
CASSQPGVDYEQYF
TGTGCCAGCAGCCAGCCGGGAGTCGACTACGAGCAGTACTTC
>TRBJ2-1|once|.|TRBV7-9
CASSLAGPDEQFF
TGTGCCAGCAGCTTGGCGGGGCCCGATGAGCAGTTCTTC
>TRBJ2-7|.|TRBD2|TRBV2
CASSSGLDGEQYF
TGTGCCAGCAGTTCGGGACTAGACGGCGAGCAGTACTTC
>TRBJ2-7|medium-sized|.|TRBV27
CASSPGPGYEQYF
TGTGCCAGCAGTCCAGGTCCGGGGTACGAGCAGTACTTC
>TRBJ1-1|.|.|TRBV6-1
CASSESQGKNTEAFF
TGTGCCAGCAGTGAAAGTCAAGGGAAGAACACTGAAGCTTTCTTT
>TRBJ1-1|.|.|TRBV7-9
CASSLGQGVTEAFF
TGTGCCAGCAGCTTAGGGCAGGGTGTCACTGAAGCTTTCTTT
>TRBJ2-7|.|TRBD1|TRBV6-5
CASSYSLDRAYEQYF
TGTGCCAGCAGTTACTCGTTGGACAGGGCCTACGAGCAGTACTTC
>TRBJ2-7|.|.|TRBV6-5
CASSRGGGEAYEQYF
TGTGCCAGCAGTCGAGGGGGAGGGGAGGCCTACGAGCAGTACTTC
>TRBJ2-5|.|.|TRBV2
CASTPDGGMKTQYF
TGTGCCAGCACCCCCGATGGGGGGATGAAGACCCAGTACTTC
>TRBJ2-7|.|TRBD2|TRBV2
CASRLTSGSYEQYF
TGTGCCAGCAGGCTGACTAGCGGGAGTTACGAGCAGTACTTC
>TRBJ2-1|.|TRBD2|TRBV27
CASSWVRGRNEQFF
TGTGCCAGCAGCTGGGTGCGGGGGAGGAATGAGCAGTTCTTC
>TRBJ2-1|.|TRBD2|TRBV3-1/TRBV3-2
CASTGGTSGTYNEQFF
TGTGCCAGCACCGGGGGGACTAGCGGCACCTACAATGAGCAGTTCTTC
>TRBJ1-4|.|TRBD1|TRBV18
CASSPSGTGREKLFF
TGTGCCAGCTCACCATCCGGGACAGGGCGTGAAAAACTGTTTTTT
>TRBJ1-5|.|TRBD1|TRBV27
CASSPGTGNNQPQHF
TGTGCCAGCAGTCCCGGGACAGGAAACAATCAGCCCCAGCATTTT
>TRBJ1-2|.|TRBD1|TRBV2
CASSEARGLYGYTF
TGTGCCAGCAGTGAAGCCAGGGGGCTCTATGGCTACACCTTC
>TRBJ2-7|.|TRBD1|TRBV30
CAWSRQGGFNEQYF
TGTGCCTGGAGCAGACAGGGGGGATTCAACGAGCAGTACTTC
>TRBJ1-2|.|.|TRBV19
CASSTIPQGSLYGYTF
TGTGCCAGTAGTACAATCCCACAGGGTTCTCTCTATGGCTACACCTTC
>TRBJ2-7|.|.|TRBV27
CASRRTGCF
TGTGCCAGCAGGAGAACGGGGTGCTTC
>TRBJ2-1|.|.|TRBV5-8
CASSLATLGSYNEQFF
TGTGCCAGCAGCTTGGCAACCCTGGGCTCCTACAATGAGCAGTTCTTC
>TRBJ1-2|.|.|TRBV5-1
CASSLKVGRIRLANYGYTF
TGCGCCAGCAGCTTGAAGGTTGGCAGGATCCGACTAGCTAACTATGGCTACACCTTC
>TRBJ2-4|.|.|TRBV7-9
CASSSPGTYSTIAKNIQYF
TGTGCCAGCAGCTCCCCCGGGACGTACTCCACGATAGCCAAAAACATTCAGTACTTC
>TRBJ2-6|.|.|TRBV5-1
CASSIAPGANVLTF
TGCGCCAGCAGCATAGCCCCTGGGGCCAACGTCCTGACTTTC
>TRBJ2-1|.|.|TRBV2
CASSDMGGPTYNEQFF
TGTGCCAGCAGTGACATGGGGGGGCCTACCTACAATGAGCAGTTCTTC
>TRBJ1-3|.|.|TRBV6-1
CASSDQGGNTIYF
TGTGCCAGCAGTGACCAGGGAGGAAACACCATATATTTT
>TRBJ1-2|.|TRBD1|TRBV27
CASSPIGTANYGYTF
TGTGCCAGCAGTCCGATCGGGACAGCTAACTATGGCTACACCTTC
>TRBJ1-1|.|TRBD1|TRBV28
CASRPGTGNTEAFF
TGTGCCAGCAGACCTGGGACAGGGAACACTGAAGCTTTCTTT
>TRBJ1-2|.|.|TRBV6-1
CASSEMGQGDGYTF
TGTGCCAGCAGTGAAATGGGTCAGGGAGATGGCTACACCTTC
>TRBJ1-1|.|TRBD1|TRBV19
CASRNRGTEAFF
TGTGCCAGTAGGAACAGGGGCACTGAAGCTTTCTTT
>TRBJ2-3|.|.|TRBV2
CASSVQTSDTQYF
TGTGCCAGCAGTGTCCAGACTTCAGATACGCAGTATTTT
>TRBJ2-5|.|.|TRBV14
CASSQVGVQETQYF
TGTGCCAGCAGCCAAGTCGGCGTCCAAGAGACCCAGTACTTC
>TRBJ1-5|many|.|TRBV27
CASSYVSNQPQHF
TGTGCCAGCTCTTATGTTAGCAATCAGCCCCAGCATTTT